This T cell receptor (beta chain) emerged from a study of shared clonotypes between healthy human individuals. Study summary: Donor ages ranged 18 to 49 years: a couple of women, a few men.

Broader study findings: Clonotypes shared by all four donors outscored non-shared clonotypes in generation probability. Memory subsets generally showed lower estimated richness than naive subsets.

Turning to this clone: Antigen unknown.

Naive CD8 populations comprised CD45RO-negative cells positively selected for CCR7, excluding terminally differentiated effector memory CD45RA+ cells. Sequencing was performed with immunoSEQ multiplex PCR; in TCRdb, only in-frame clones are kept and a portion is missing. The sample contains approximately 810,000 clones, around 93% of which appear only once. This clonotype was obtained from a young man in good health. Sequencing was carried out using naive CD8+ T cells sorted from blood.

The CDR3 DNA follows: TGTGCCAGCAGCTCGACGGGCAACACTGAAGCTTTCTTT. Translated: CASSSTGNTEAFF. The rearrangement joins TRBV7-3 to TRBJ1-1; D is uncertain. The germline V gene encodes CDR1 SGHTA and CDR2 FQGTGA. The CDR3 sequence is 13 residues long. V was trimmed by 4 bases and J by 2 bases, leaving 8 bases between them.